The 5 T cell receptor beta chains below come from one sample, sequenced in a study of shared clonotypes between healthy human individuals. Profiled with immunoSEQ multiplex PCR; TCRdb holds only in-frame clones, not every one. The sample has over a million clones; over 95% are singletons. Sequencing used naive CD4+ T cells sorted from blood. Subset indicated: CD45RA+ positively selected. All receptors derive from a man under 40 in good health.

The chain employs TRBV7-9 and TRBJ2-2; D may be TRBD2 (5 bases). CDR1 and CDR2 from the germline V gene are SEHNR and FQNEAQ (reference sequence). V lost 0 bases, J lost 3 bases, and 8 bases lay in between. The CDR3 covers 15 residues. The CDR3 sequence is CASSLARGYTGELFF. CDR3 bases: TGTGCCAGCAGCTTAGCGCGCGGGTACACCGGGGAGCTGTTTTTT.

About this clone: One junction end does not reproduce the germline sequence, and a read error may be involved. The genes are TRBV5-5 and TRBJ1-2; D unresolved. This CDR3 comprises 16 residues. The germline V gene encodes CDR1 SGHKS and CDR2 YYEKEE (reference sequence). The CDR3 spells CASTLEYRRANYGYTF. CDR3 coding DNA: TGTGCCAGCACCTTGGAGTATCGGAGGGCTAACTATGGCTACACCTTC. Based on the CDR3 plus reference TRBV5-5 and TRBJ1-2, the full variable domain is DAGVTQSPTHLIKTRGQQVTLRCSPISGHKSVSWYQQVLGQGPQFIFQYYEKEERGRGNFPDRFSARQFPNYSSELNVNALLLGDSALYLCASTLEYRRANYGYTFGSGTRLTVV.

This chain links TRBV18 with TRBJ1-3; D gene unclear. The ends were cut back, 3 bases at V and 0 bases at J, with 15 bases in the middle. The CDR3 has 17 residues. Germline CDR1 KGHSH, CDR2 LQKENI. The CDR3 here is CASSPLTTSPSGNTIYF. The CDR3, as DNA: TGTGCCAGCTCACCGCTAACAACCTCCCCCTCTGGAAACACCATATATTTT.

This clone was found once. V is TRBV23-1 and J is TRBJ2-1, with 8 bases lining up with TRBD1. TRBV23-1 is marked as an open reading frame, function uncertain. V dropped 4 bases and J dropped 2; count of bases not matched to a gene: 10. There are 17 residues in the CDR3. CDR3 sequence (DNA): TGCGCCAGCAGTCCCCGGAAGGACAGGGATCCCTACAATGAGCAGTTCTTC. Translated, it gives CASSPRKDRDPYNEQFF.

The chain joins TRBV5-1 to TRBJ2-2, with 9 bases that match TRBD2. The CDR3 is 15 residues long. Germline V CDR1 and CDR2: SGHRS, YFSETQ. V shed 4 bases and J 5 bases; nucleotides not matched to a gene: 6. CDR3 region: CASSLAGGVTGELFF. Here the CDR3 DNA reads TGCGCCAGCAGCCTCGCGGGAGGGGTAACCGGGGAGCTGTTTTTT.